These T cell receptor beta chains were read from a single sample in a study of shared clonotypes between healthy human individuals. The repertoire was sequenced with immunoSEQ multiplex PCR; TCRdb's copy has only in-frame clones and lacks some. The sample records around 2.3 million clones, around 95% being singletons. The sequenced sample consisted of naive CD4+ T cells sorted from blood. Receptors originate from a man aged 18 to 29 in good health. CDR3s include the opening cysteine and the closing phenylalanine or tryptophan. A D gene is named only where the DNA matches it firmly. Only part of the rows carry a size: once, few, many, or a class if the clone is expanded.

TRBV9,-,few,TRBJ2-3,CASSVDRPTDTQYF,TGTGCCAGCAGCGTAGATCGACCGACAGATACGCAGTATTTT
TRBV19,-,-,TRBJ2-2,CASRQRTTENTGELFF,TGTGCCAGTCGGCAGCGCACTACAGAGAACACCGGGGAGCTGTTTTTT
TRBV5-4,-,once,TRBJ2-5,CASSLGDRFQETQYF,TGTGCCAGCAGCTTAGGGGATAGGTTCCAAGAGACCCAGTACTTC
TRBV10-2,TRBD2,-,TRBJ2-1,CASLISLAGGPREQFF,TGCGCCAGCCTCATAAGCTTAGCGGGGGGGCCGCGGGAGCAGTTCTTC
TRBV28,-,-,TRBJ1-4,CASSLRTGRLFF,TGTGCCAGCAGTTTGCGGACGGGTAGACTGTTTTTT
TRBV30,TRBD2,once,TRBJ2-7,CAWSVGAGGKSSYEQYF,TGTGCCTGGAGTGTGGGAGCGGGGGGCAAGAGCTCCTACGAGCAGTACTTC
TRBV12-5,-,-,TRBJ1-2,CAATLQGDYGYTF,TGTGCTGCTACCCTACAGGGAGACTATGGCTACACCTTC
TRBV5-1,-,-,TRBJ2-3,CASSLESRRSTDTQYF,TGCGCCAGCAGCTTGGAGAGTCGCAGGAGCACAGATACGCAGTATTTT
TRBV7-2,TRBD2,-,TRBJ2-7,CASSLGYAGVYEQYF,TGTGCCAGCAGCTTAGGGTACGCGGGAGTCTACGAGCAGTACTTC
TRBV4-1,-,once,TRBJ2-7,CASSQDPGQRKHYEQYF,TGCGCCAGCAGCCAAGACCCCGGACAGAGAAAACACTACGAGCAGTACTTC
TRBV30,-,-,TRBJ2-1,CAWSTLNEQFF,TGTGCCTGGAGTACCTTAAATGAGCAGTTCTTC
TRBV7-9,-,-,TRBJ1-2,CASSLSRGAEGYTF,TGTGCCAGCAGCTTATCTAGGGGCGCGGAAGGCTACACCTTC
TRBV5-4,-,-,TRBJ1-2,CASSLGGDGYTF,TGTGCCAGCAGCTTGGGAGGGGACGGCTACACCTTC
TRBV10-3,-,-,TRBJ2-1,CAISDVPSNEQFF,TGTGCCATCAGTGACGTCCCCTCCAATGAGCAGTTCTTC
TRBV30,TRBD2,-,TRBJ2-7,CAWSVGGSSYEQYF,TGTGCCTGGAGTGTAGGCGGGAGTTCCTACGAGCAGTACTTC
TRBV10-3,-,once,TRBJ2-7,CAISEGPLSINEQYF,TGTGCCATCAGTGAGGGGCCCCTTTCGATAAACGAGCAGTACTTC
TRBV4-1,-,-,TRBJ2-7,CASSQDSGDSYEQYF,TGCGCCAGCAGCCAAGATTCAGGGGACTCCTACGAGCAGTACTTC
TRBV29-1,-,-,TRBJ1-1,CSAAQGSNTEAFF,TGCAGCGCTGCCCAGGGATCGAACACTGAAGCTTTCTTT
TRBV9,-,-,TRBJ1-4,CASSAGRSEKLFF,TGTGCCAGCAGCGCTGGGAGGAGTGAAAAACTGTTTTTT
TRBV9,-,-,TRBJ2-4,CASSTTDSIAKNIQYF,TGTGCCAGCAGCACTACAGACAGTATAGCCAAAAACATTCAGTACTTC
TRBV30,TRBD1,few,TRBJ1-6,CAWTRGTVENSPLHF,TGTGCCTGGACGAGGGGGACAGTGGAAAATTCACCCCTCCACTTT
TRBV18,-,-,TRBJ2-5,CASSPPSVFETQYF,TGTGCCAGCTCACCACCGTCCGTATTCGAGACCCAGTACTTC
TRBV9,-,-,TRBJ2-7,CASSVEPGSPYEQYF,TGTGCCAGCAGCGTAGAACCGGGCAGCCCCTACGAGCAGTACTTC
TRBV12-5,TRBD2,-,TRBJ2-2,CASGGRPLTGELFF,TGTGCTAGCGGCGGGAGGCCTCTCACCGGGGAGCTGTTTTTT
TRBV9,TRBD1,few,TRBJ1-5,CASSGGQSNQPQHF,TGTGCCAGCAGTGGGGGACAGTCAAATCAGCCCCAGCATTTT
TRBV7-2,-,-,TRBJ2-3,CASSLVWTDTQYF,TGTGCCAGCAGCTTAGTCTGGACAGATACGCAGTATTTT
TRBV5-4,TRBD2,-,TRBJ2-1,CASSLGSGGSYNEQFF,TGTGCCAGCAGCTTGGGTTCGGGGGGCTCCTACAATGAGCAGTTCTTC
TRBV6-5,-,-,TRBJ2-3,CASRPIVTSTDTQYF,TGTGCCAGCAGACCTATCGTAACTAGCACAGATACGCAGTATTTT
TRBV5-1,-,once,TRBJ2-3,CASSPGGVDTQYF,TGCGCCAGCAGCCCAGGAGGGGTTGATACGCAGTATTTT
TRBV18,-,once,TRBJ2-5,CASSPRSPETQYF,TGTGCCAGCTCACCACGTAGTCCGGAGACCCAGTACTTC
TRBV27,TRBD1,-,TRBJ2-7,CASRRTGGAYEQYF,TGTGCCAGCAGACGGACAGGGGGCGCGTACGAGCAGTACTTC
TRBV7-2,TRBD2,once,TRBJ2-2,CASSLASGTSNLKLFF,TGTGCCAGCAGCTTAGCTTCCGGGACTAGCAACTTGAAGCTGTTTTTT
TRBV5-6,-,-,TRBJ1-3,CASSWGRNSGNTIYF,TGTGCCAGCAGCTGGGGACGGAACTCTGGAAACACCATATATTTT
TRBV28,-,-,TRBJ1-5,CASTGTPNQPQHF,TGTGCCAGTACGGGGACCCCGAATCAGCCCCAGCATTTT
TRBV6-5,TRBD2,-,TRBJ2-1,CASRPGLAGNNEQFF,TGTGCCAGCAGGCCAGGACTAGCGGGGAACAATGAGCAGTTCTTC
TRBV2,TRBD1,-,TRBJ1-6,CASVNRDSSSPLHF,TGTGCCAGCGTAAACCGGGACAGTTCGTCACCCCTCCACTTT
TRBV7-2,-,-,TRBJ1-2,CASSLSSQLGGYTF,TGTGCCAGCAGCTTATCGAGCCAGCTTGGAGGCTACACCTTC
TRBV6-6,TRBD1,-,TRBJ2-1,CASTHRDRGGHWQFF,TGTGCCAGCACTCACCGGGACAGGGGGGGACATTGGCAGTTCTTC
TRBV29-1,TRBD1,once,TRBJ1-6,CSVRDRAYNSPLHF,TGCAGCGTTCGTGACAGGGCCTATAATTCACCCCTCCACTTT
TRBV28,-,-,TRBJ1-4,CASSRPPNEKLFF,TGTGCCAGCAGTCGGCCCCCTAATGAAAAACTGTTTTTT
TRBV6-5,-,-,TRBJ2-3,CASSSGKATQYF,TGTGCCAGTTCGTCTGGGAAAGCCACGCAGTATTTT
TRBV5-1,TRBD1,once,TRBJ1-2,CASSSWEKGQAGYGYTF,TGCGCCAGCAGCTCATGGGAAAAGGGACAGGCGGGGTATGGCTACACCTTC
TRBV29-1,TRBD1,-,TRBJ1-1,CSVLQGRNTEAFF,TGCAGCGTGTTACAGGGGAGGAACACTGAAGCTTTCTTT
TRBV7-9,TRBD1,once,TRBJ2-1,CASRLDRVSGEQFF,TGTGCCAGCAGACTCGACAGGGTGAGCGGTGAGCAGTTCTTC
TRBV7-9,-,-,TRBJ2-5,CASSLAGTDGTQYF,TGTGCCAGCAGCTTAGCCGGGACTGACGGGACCCAGTACTTC
TRBV30,TRBD2,once,TRBJ2-7,CACHASGTKYEQYF,TGTGCCTGTCACGCTAGCGGGACTAAATACGAGCAGTACTTC
TRBV6-5,-,-,TRBJ2-1,CASRESTGRYNEQFF,TGTGCCAGCAGGGAATCAACGGGACGCTACAATGAGCAGTTCTTC
TRBV25-1,-,-,TRBJ2-1,CASTQAPGTAGYNEQFF,TGTGCCAGCACCCAGGCCCCCGGGACCGCGGGCTACAATGAGCAGTTCTTC
TRBV2,TRBD1,-,TRBJ1-1,CASGLGQGSAEAFF,TGTGCCAGCGGTCTGGGACAGGGAAGCGCTGAAGCTTTCTTT
TRBV25-1,TRBD2,-,TRBJ2-7,CASSEPLSGGRSYEQYF,TGTGCCAGCAGTGAACCCCTTAGCGGGGGCCGCTCCTACGAGCAGTACTTC
TRBV10-3,TRBD1,-,TRBJ2-5,CAIRAGQGKGETQYF,TGTGCCATCAGGGCGGGACAGGGAAAGGGGGAGACCCAGTACTTC
TRBV5-1,-,-,TRBJ2-7,CASSLTPVSEQYF,TGCGCCAGCAGCTTGACCCCGGTCTCCGAGCAGTACTTC
TRBV5-4,TRBD1,-,TRBJ2-2,CASSPGTGPGELFF,TGTGCCAGCAGCCCGGGGACAGGGCCCGGGGAGCTGTTTTTT
TRBV9,-,-,TRBJ2-3,CASSPRQATDTQYF,TGTGCCAGCAGCCCCCGACAAGCCACAGATACGCAGTATTTT
TRBV5-1,TRBD2,-,TRBJ2-2,CASSLEAGLAKTGELFF,TGCGCCAGCAGCTTGGAGGCGGGACTAGCAAAGACCGGGGAGCTGTTTTTT